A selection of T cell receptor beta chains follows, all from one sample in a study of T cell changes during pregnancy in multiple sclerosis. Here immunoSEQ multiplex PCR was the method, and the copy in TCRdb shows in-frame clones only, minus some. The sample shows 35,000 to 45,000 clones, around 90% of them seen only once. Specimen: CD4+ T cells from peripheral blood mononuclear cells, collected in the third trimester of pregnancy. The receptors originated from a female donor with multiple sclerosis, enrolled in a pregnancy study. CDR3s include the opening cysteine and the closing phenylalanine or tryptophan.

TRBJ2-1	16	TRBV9	CASSVARTSGHNEQFF
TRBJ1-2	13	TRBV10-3	CAIRTDRESPYTF
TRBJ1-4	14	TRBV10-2	CASSGNRGNEKLFF
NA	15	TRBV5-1	CASSPARVQSYEQYF
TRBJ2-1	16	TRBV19	CASSIGNPGQGDEQFF
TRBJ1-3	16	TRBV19	CASSTPGTGSGNTIYF
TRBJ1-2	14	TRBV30	CAWSGGTANYGYTF
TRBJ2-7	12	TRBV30	CAWSNSRYEQYF
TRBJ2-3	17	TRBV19	CASSSPYAGVKANTQYF
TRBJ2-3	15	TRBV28	CASGLAGVGTDTQYF
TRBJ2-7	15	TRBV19	CASSIGSGSLDEQYF
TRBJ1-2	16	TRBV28	CASSLLGGGTGDGYTF
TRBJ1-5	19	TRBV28	CASSGRGDSVLYSNQPQHF
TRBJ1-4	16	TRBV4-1	CASSLNPGARFEKLFF
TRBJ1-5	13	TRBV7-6	CASSLRSNQPQHF
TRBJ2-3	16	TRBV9	CASSACKRQGGDTQYF
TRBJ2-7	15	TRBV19	CASSIRGDSPYEQYF
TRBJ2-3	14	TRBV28	CAILAGTSTDTQYF
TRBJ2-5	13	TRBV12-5	CASGFSGGETQYF
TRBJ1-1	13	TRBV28	CASSPRMNTEAFF
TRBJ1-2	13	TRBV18	CASSPRGGYGYTF
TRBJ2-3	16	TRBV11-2	CASSLSPGGTADTQYF
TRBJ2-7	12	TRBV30	CAWSVSGLRIYF
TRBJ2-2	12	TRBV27	CASGGNTGELFF
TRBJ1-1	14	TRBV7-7	CASSSLDANTEAFF
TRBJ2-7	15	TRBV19	CASSQGTAGAYEQYF
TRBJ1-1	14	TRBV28	CASSFRGAWTEAFF
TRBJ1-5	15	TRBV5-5	CASSSTTGANQPQHF
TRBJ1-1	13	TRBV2	CASRRDGFPEAFF
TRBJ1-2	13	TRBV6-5	CASMRARDYGYTF
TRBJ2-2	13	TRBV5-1	CASSSLNTGELFF
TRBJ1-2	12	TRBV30	CAWSSAVGGYTF
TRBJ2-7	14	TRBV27	CASSPNGDTYEQYF
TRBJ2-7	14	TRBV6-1	CASSEQRRSYEQYF
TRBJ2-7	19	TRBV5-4	CASSRGYPVEDSISYEQYF
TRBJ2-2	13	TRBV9	CASSVAGSGELFF
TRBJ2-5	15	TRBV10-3	CAILPTGVIQETQYF
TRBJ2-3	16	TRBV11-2	CASSSGTSGSTDTQYF
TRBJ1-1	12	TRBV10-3	CAIRGQGTEAFF
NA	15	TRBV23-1	CASSPYKNRGDEQYF
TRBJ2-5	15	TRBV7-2	CASSLARGRGETQYF
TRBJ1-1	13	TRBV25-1	CASSENSNTEAFF
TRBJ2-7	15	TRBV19	CASSIDPTSSYEQYF
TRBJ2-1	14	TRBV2	CASNGLAGADEQFF
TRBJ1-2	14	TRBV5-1	CASSPTRTGYGYTF
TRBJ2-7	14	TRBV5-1	CASSTFFGGYEQYF
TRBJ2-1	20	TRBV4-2	CASSQTIIGRLAGDRNEQFF
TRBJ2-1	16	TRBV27	CASKLERTSSYNEQFF
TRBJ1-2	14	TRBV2	CASRGDTGYYGYTF
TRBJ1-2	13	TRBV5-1	CASSLRGDYGYTF
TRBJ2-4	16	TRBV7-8	CASTLARRGALNIQYF
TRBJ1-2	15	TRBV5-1	CASSSGQVAGYGYTF
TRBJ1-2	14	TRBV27	CASSLQGGLYGYTF
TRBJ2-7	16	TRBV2	CASRVIAGGSSYEQYF
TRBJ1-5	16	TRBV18	CASSPTRAGVYQPQHF
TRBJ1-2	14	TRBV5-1	CASSLGQAFYGYTF
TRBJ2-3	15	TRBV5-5	CASSLAAGLTDTQYF
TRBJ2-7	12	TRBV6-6	CASSLPQGLPDF
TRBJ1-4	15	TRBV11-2	CASSDRQGLNEKLFF
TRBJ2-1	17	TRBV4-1	CASSHAGTGGFDNEQFF